These 22 T cell receptor beta chains originate from one sample sequenced in a study of blood T cells in healthy people across ages (dated by TCRdb to the mid-2010s). Libraries were constructed by 5' RACE. The reads were generated on an Illumina HiSeq 2500. A second PCR of roughly 7 to 11 cycles was performed with a sample-barcoded 5' primer and a J-beta primer mix. TCRdb itself trimmed the public reads at Q25 with fastp, ran MiXCR and retained productive beta chains. Each CDR3 protein appears once, grouped with its most common genes and DNA. Within this sample are some 670,000 distinct CDR3 sequences, with approximately 52% of them counted one time only. Roughly 14% of the sample rests with the top ten. The sequenced material came from blood. The receptors were sampled from a woman older than 75 in good health.

The sample holds a few counts of this clonotype. The V call is TRBV6-6, the J call TRBJ1-4, with 7 nucleotides matching TRBD1. Germline trimming cut 6 bases from V and 10 bases from J; bases unmatched to any gene: 17. CDR1 and CDR2 from the germline V gene are MNHNY and SVGAGI (reference sequence). The CDR3 has 16 residues. DNA of the CDR3: TGTGCCAGCAGCGGGACAGAAGCTTTCCAATATGGAAAACTGTTTTTT. Translating it yields CASSGTEAFQYGKLFF.

This clonotype appeared many times. The chain joins TRBV5-5 to TRBJ2-3, with D perhaps matching TRBD1 (6 bases). Per germline, CDR1 SGHKS and CDR2 YYEKEE (reference sequence). Trimming pared 5 bases from V and 4 bases from J, leaving 20 bases between. The CDR3 is 16 amino acids. The CDR3 bases are TGTGCCAGCAGAACTGCACAGGGAAGCATAGCAGATACGCAGTATTTT. Translation gives CASRTAQGSIADTQYF. Complete variable domain (other parts from reference TRBV5-5 and TRBJ2-3): DAGVTQSPTHLIKTRGQQVTLRCSPISGHKSVSWYQQVLGQGPQFIFQYYEKEERGRGNFPDRFSARQFPNYSSELNVNALLLGDSALYLCASRTAQGSIADTQYFGPGTRLTVL.

This clonotype was observed a few times. V gene TRBV20-1 combines with J gene TRBJ2-2; no reliable D call. Germline lookup yields CDR1 DFQATT and CDR2 SNEGSKA (reference sequence). Trimming shortened V by 2 bases and J by 6 bases, and 10 bases separated the two germline ends. The CDR3 covers 13 residues. The CDR3, as DNA: TGCAGTGCTAGAAGGCCAGCCCCCGGGGAGCTGTTTTTT. Encoded protein: CSARRPAPGELFF.

This clonotype was observed a single time. The chain uses TRBV18 and TRBJ1-1; TRBD1 agrees at 9 bases. Germline V gene lookup returns CDR1 KGHSH and CDR2 LQKENI. The CDR3 totals 14 residues. Unmatched junction bases numbered 6, after V lost 0 bases and J lost 10 bases. The CDR3 spells CASSPPLGQGAAFF. The CDR3 nucleotides are TGTGCCAGCTCACCACCCTTGGGACAGGGCGCAGCTTTCTTT.

Points on this clonotype: A much larger clone lies a single base off, so this may be a read error. This chain connects TRBV7-9 to TRBJ2-1; D unclear. The end of the DNA aligns better with TRBJ2-7, so the J call may be wrong. Germline V gene data show CDR1 as SEHNR and CDR2 as FQNEAQ (reference sequence). This CDR3 has 12 residues. DNA for the CDR3: TGTGCCAGCAGCAAGTCCTACAATGAGCAGTACTTC. It encodes CASSKSYNEQYF.

This clonotype appeared many times. The chain combines TRBV10-3 with TRBJ2-1; perhaps TRBD1 as D (5 bases). The CDR3 loop spans 14 amino acids. V was shortened by 7 bases and J by 6 bases, with 16 bases between the two germline ends. Germline V gives CDR1 ENHRY, CDR2 SYGVKD. The CDR3 DNA reads TGTGCCATCATGCAGGGTACGCGTATCAATGAGCAGTTCTTC. Residues: CAIMQGTRINEQFF.

The chain uses TRBV5-1 and TRBJ2-7; 10 nucleotides line up with TRBD2. Germline assignment: CDR1 SGHRS and CDR2 YFSETQ. This CDR3 is 16 amino acids long. V was pared by 1 base and J by 1 base, with 5 bases of the junction left unmatched. The CDR3 sequence is CASSLSPSGSSYEQYF. CDR3 DNA: TGCGCCAGCAGCTTGTCGCCTAGCGGGAGTTCCTACGAGCAGTACTTC. The whole variable domain, filled in from reference TRBV5-1 and TRBJ2-7, reads KAGVTQTPRYLIKTRGQQVTLSCSPISGHRSVSWYQQTPGQGLQFLFEYFSETQRNKGNFPGRFSGRQFSNSRSEMNVSTLELGDSALYLCASSLSPSGSSYEQYFGPGTRLTVT.

The chain couples TRBV18 to TRBJ2-6, with D perhaps TRBD1 (5 bases). The germline V gene has CDR1 KGHSH and CDR2 LQKENI. V lost 5 bases and J 0 bases, leaving 14 bases between the germline ends. CDR3 length equals 17 residues. CDR3 in DNA: TGTGCCAGCTCAGCAAGAGCGACAGTCTCTGGGGCCAACGTCCTGACTTTC. It yields the protein CASSARATVSGANVLTF.

For this clonotype: A read error is possible here, since a much larger clone lies one base away. This chain links TRBV20-1 with TRBJ2-7, with D possibly matching TRBD1 (6 bases). Germline CDR1 and CDR2: DFQATT and SNEGSKA (reference sequence). The V end lost 6 bases, the J end lost 7 bases, and 25 bases lay between the germline ends. This CDR3 spans 15 amino acids. CDR3 in DNA: TGCAGTGCGATACAGGGCCAAGACAGACCCAATGAGCAGTACTTC. Translating it yields CSAIQGQDRPNEQYF.

The chain employs TRBV6-2 or TRBV6-3 and TRBJ2-7; unclear D gene. The CDR3 is 12 amino acids. Germline V CDR1 and CDR2: MNHEY, SVGEGT. V dropped 7 bases and J dropped 7 bases, with 14 bases sitting between them. The DNA of the CDR3 is TGTGCCAGCAACAGCCCATTTGCGGAGCAGTACTTC. It specifies CASNSPFAEQYF.

The gene calls are TRBV6-5 and TRBJ1-1; D is undetermined. V lost 0 bases to trimming and J lost 0 bases, with 14 bases between them. CDR1 MNHEY and CDR2 SVGAGI come from the germline V gene. This CDR3 has 17 residues. The CDR3 region has the DNA TGTGCCAGCAGTTACTCGATACAGTTTATTCTGAACACTGAAGCTTTCTTT. Encoded protein: CASSYSIQFILNTEAFF.

The chain uses TRBV2 and TRBJ2-1, with 9 bases identical to TRBD2. This CDR3 is built from 13 residues. V was clipped by 6 bases and J by 10 bases; unmatched bases: 7. The germline V gene has CDR1 SNHLY and CDR2 FYNNEI. The CDR3 DNA is TGTGCCAGCAGGGCACGACTAGCGGTCGAGCAGTTCTTC. The encoded protein is CASRARLAVEQFF.

In regard to this clonotype: Being one base from a much bigger clone, this may be a read error. The chain carries TRBV10-3 and TRBJ2-5; TRBD1 agrees at 7 bases. Germline lookup yields CDR1 ENHRY and CDR2 SYGVKD. This CDR3 has 15 amino acids. In DNA, the CDR3 is TGTGTCATCAGTGAGACAGGGTCGCGGGTAGTAACCCAGTACTTC. This encodes CVISETGSRVVTQYF.

This clonotype was seen only once. The chain carries TRBV7-9 and TRBJ2-6; D possibly corresponds to TRBD1 (5 bases). Trimming pared 3 bases from V and 0 bases from J, leaving 12 bases between. The CDR3 is 17 residues long. Germline V gene sequence: CDR1 SEHNR, CDR2 FQNEAQ (reference sequence). This chain's CDR3 is CASSLGLTGSGANVLTF. The CDR3 DNA reads as TGTGCCAGCAGCTTGGGCCTAACAGGCTCTGGGGCCAACGTCCTGACTTTC.

This clonotype was counted once. This could be a read error, since a much larger clone is one nucleotide away. V usage is TRBV20-1 and J usage is TRBJ1-2, with a possible D match to TRBD1 (5 bases). Trimming took 0 bases from V and 2 from J, leaving 13 bases between them. Looked up from germline, CDR1 is DFQATT and CDR2 is SNEGSKA (reference sequence). This CDR3 is built from 15 residues. The CDR3 is CSARDGRGWNYGYTF. The DNA of the CDR3 is TGCAGTGCTAGAGACGGACGGGGGTGGAACTATGGCTACACCTTC.

Many counts were recorded for this clonotype. This sequence joins TRBV3-1 and TRBJ1-1, with TRBD1 as a possible D gene (6 bases). The germline CDR1 and CDR2 sequences are LGHDT and YNNKEL (reference sequence). V was clipped by 0 bases and J by 0 bases, with 11 bases between them. This CDR3 has 16 residues. The DNA for the CDR3 is TGTGCCAGCAGCCAAGAGGGAAGGGGGATGAACACTGAAGCTTTCTTT. It specifies CASSQEGRGMNTEAFF.

Note on this clonotype: Given a much more abundant clone one base away, this may be a read error. This chain connects TRBV12-3 or TRBV12-4 to TRBJ1-2; no firm D call. CDR3 size: 12 residues. V was pared by 10 bases and J by 0 bases, with 9 bases between. The CDR3 spells CAISPANYGYTF. The CDR3 DNA follows: TGTGCCATCAGCCCGGCTAACTATGGCTACACCTTC.

This clonotype has just a few counts. Possible read error: a much larger clone is one base away. This chain links TRBV10-1 with TRBJ2-3, with 9 bases aligning to TRBD2. The V segment lost 6 bases and the J segment 0 bases; nucleotides outside the gene matches: 10. The CDR3 is made up of 17 amino acids. CDR1 WNHNN and CDR2 SYGVQD come from the germline V gene (reference sequence). This CDR3 is CASSTTSGAASTDTQYF. CDR3 coding DNA: TGCGCCAGCAGCACGACTAGCGGAGCAGCTAGCACAGATACGCAGTATTTT.

About this clonotype: A much larger clone sits a single nucleotide away, making a read error possible. J is TRBJ2-5 and V is TRBV6-1; 7 positions agree with TRBD1. Trimming cost V 5 bases and J 6 bases; bases outside gene matches: 12. CDR1 is MNHNS and CDR2 is SASEGT in the germline V gene. The CDR3 is 15 residues long. The CDR3 region is CASSLGQVGRKTQYF. Here the CDR3 DNA reads TGTGCCAGCAGTCTAGGACAGGTTGGAAGGAAGACCCAGTACTTC.

This clonotype came up many times. The chain couples TRBV20-1 to TRBJ2-7, with 8 positions matching TRBD2. V trimming: 6 bases; J trimming: 2 bases; junction bases outside the gene matches: 9. Germline V lookup: CDR1 DFQATT, CDR2 SNEGSKA (reference sequence). The CDR3 spans 14 residues. The CDR3 DNA reads TGCAGTGCGGACTGGACTAGCAGAACCTACGAGCAGTACTTC. Encoded protein: CSADWTSRTYEQYF.

The chain is built from TRBV29-1 and TRBJ2-3; possibly TRBD1 for D (6 bases). The CDR3 totals 13 residues. Germline CDR1 reads SQVTM; CDR2 reads ANQGSEA. V was cut by 8 bases and J by 5 bases, with 17 bases left in between. The CDR3 protein is CSPRQAGGDTQYF. CDR3 in DNA: TGCAGCCCCCGACAGGCTGGGGGAGATACGCAGTATTTT.

This clonotype was recorded only once. The chain uses TRBV5-6 and TRBJ2-6, with D unclear. Germline V gene data show CDR1 as SGHDT and CDR2 as YYEEEE. Trimming cost V 1 base and J 0 bases, with 11 bases left between them. The CDR3 covers 17 residues. CDR3 sequence reads: CASSLIGPASGANVLTF. The CDR3 nucleotides are TGTGCCAGCAGCTTGATCGGGCCAGCCTCTGGGGCCAACGTCCTGACTTTC.